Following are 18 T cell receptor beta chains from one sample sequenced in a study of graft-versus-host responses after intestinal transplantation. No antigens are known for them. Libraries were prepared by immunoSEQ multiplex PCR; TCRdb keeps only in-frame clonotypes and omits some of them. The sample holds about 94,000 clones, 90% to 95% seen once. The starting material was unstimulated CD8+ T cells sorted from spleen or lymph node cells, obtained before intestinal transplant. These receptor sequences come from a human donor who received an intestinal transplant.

The CDR3 DNA follows: TGTGCCAGCAGCTTAGGGCCACTAGCGGGAGATGCCTACGAGCAGTACTTC. Amino acid sequence: CASSLGPLAGDAYEQYF. The rearrangement uses TRBV7-9 and TRBJ2-7; 11 bases are a match to TRBD2. Per germline, CDR1 SEHNR and CDR2 FQNEAQ (reference sequence). With 1 base clipped from V and 2 bases from J, the junction kept 7 bases outside the gene matches. This CDR3 region has 17 residues.

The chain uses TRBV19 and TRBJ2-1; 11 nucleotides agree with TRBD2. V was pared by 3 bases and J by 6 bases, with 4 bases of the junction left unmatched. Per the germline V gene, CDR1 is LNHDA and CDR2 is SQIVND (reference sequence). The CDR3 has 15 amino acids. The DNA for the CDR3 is TGTGCCAGTAGTATTTGGCTAGCGGGAGGCAATGAGCAGTTCTTC. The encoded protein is CASSIWLAGGNEQFF.

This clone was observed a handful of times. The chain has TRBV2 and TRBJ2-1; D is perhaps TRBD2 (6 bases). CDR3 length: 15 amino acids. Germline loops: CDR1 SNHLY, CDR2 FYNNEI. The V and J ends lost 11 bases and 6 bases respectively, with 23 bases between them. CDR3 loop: CAVSATGTGVNEQFF. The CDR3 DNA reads TGTGCCGTTTCAGCAACCGGGACTGGCGTCAATGAGCAGTTCTTC.

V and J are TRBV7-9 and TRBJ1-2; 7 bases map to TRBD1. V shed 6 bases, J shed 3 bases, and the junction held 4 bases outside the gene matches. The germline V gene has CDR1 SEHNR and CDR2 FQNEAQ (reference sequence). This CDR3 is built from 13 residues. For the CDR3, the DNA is TGTGCCAGCAGTCCGGACAGGTACTATGGCTACACCTTC. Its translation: CASSPDRYYGYTF.

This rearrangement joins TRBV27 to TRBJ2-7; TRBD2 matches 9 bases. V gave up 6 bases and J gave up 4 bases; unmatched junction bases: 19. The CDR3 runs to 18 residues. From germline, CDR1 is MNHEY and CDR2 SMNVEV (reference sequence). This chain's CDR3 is CASSPDGGPGLALYEQYF. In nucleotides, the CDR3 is TGTGCCAGCAGCCCTGACGGGGGCCCGGGACTAGCCTTATACGAGCAGTACTTC.

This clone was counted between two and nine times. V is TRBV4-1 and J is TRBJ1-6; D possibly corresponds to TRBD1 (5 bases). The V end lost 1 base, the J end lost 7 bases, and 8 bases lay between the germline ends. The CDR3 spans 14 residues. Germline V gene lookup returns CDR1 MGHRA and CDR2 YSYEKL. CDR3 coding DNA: TGCGCCAGCAGCCAAGTACCAGGGAATTCACCCCTCCACTTT. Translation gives CASSQVPGNSPLHF.

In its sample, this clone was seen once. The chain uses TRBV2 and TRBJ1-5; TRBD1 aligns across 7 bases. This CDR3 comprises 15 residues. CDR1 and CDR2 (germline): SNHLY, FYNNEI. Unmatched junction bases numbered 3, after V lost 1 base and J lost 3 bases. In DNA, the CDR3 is TGTGCCAGCAGTGAAGAGGGGACAGACAATCAGCCCCAGCATTTT. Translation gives CASSEEGTDNQPQHF.

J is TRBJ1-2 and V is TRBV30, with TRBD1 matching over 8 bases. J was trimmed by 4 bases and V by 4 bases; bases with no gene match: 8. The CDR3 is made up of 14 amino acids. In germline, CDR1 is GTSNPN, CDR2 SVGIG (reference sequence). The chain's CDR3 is CAWMTDRVGYGYTF. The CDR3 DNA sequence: TGTGCCTGGATGACGGACAGGGTCGGCTATGGCTACACCTTC.

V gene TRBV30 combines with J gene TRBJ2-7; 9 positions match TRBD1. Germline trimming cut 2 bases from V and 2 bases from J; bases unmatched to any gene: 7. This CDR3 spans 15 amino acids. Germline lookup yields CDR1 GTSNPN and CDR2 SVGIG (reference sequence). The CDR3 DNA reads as TGTGCCTGGAGTATAGGGACAGGGATGCCCTACGAGCAGTACTTC. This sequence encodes CAWSIGTGMPYEQYF.

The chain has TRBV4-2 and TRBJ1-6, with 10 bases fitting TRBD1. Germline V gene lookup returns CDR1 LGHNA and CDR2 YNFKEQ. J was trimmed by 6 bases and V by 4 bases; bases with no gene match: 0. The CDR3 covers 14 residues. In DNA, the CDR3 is TGTGCCAGCAGCCGACAGGGGGCTAATTCACCCCTCCACTTT. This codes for CASSRQGANSPLHF.

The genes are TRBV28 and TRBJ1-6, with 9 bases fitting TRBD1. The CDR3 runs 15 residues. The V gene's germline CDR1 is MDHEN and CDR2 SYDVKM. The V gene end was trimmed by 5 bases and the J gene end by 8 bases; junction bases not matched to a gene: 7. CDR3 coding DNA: TGTGCCAGCAGTCCCACCGGGACAGGGCATTCACCCCTCCACTTT. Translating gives CASSPTGTGHSPLHF. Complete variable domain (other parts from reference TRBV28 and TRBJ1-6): DVKVTQSSRYLVKRTGEKVFLECVQDMDHENMFWYRQDPGLGLRLIYFSYDVKMKEKGDIPEGYSVSREKKERFSLILESASTNQTSMYLCASSPTGTGHSPLHFGNGTRLTVT.

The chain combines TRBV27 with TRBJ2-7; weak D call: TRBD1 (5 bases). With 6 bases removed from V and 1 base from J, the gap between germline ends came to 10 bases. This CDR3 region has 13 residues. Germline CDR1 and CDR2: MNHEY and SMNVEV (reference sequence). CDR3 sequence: CASRLTESYEQYF. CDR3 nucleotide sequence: TGTGCCAGCAGACTGACAGAATCCTACGAGCAGTACTTC.

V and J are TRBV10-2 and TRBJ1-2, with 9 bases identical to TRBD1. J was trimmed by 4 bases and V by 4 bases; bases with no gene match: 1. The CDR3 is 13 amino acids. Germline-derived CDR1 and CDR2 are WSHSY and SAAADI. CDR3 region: CASSGDRVYGYTF. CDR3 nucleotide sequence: TGCGCCAGCAGTGGGGACAGGGTCTATGGCTACACCTTC.

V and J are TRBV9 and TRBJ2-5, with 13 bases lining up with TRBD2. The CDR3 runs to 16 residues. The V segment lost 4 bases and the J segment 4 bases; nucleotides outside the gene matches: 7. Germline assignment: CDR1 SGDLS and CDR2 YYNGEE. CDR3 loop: CASSFLTSGGPETQYF. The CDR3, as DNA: TGTGCCAGCAGCTTCTTGACTAGCGGGGGGCCAGAGACCCAGTACTTC.

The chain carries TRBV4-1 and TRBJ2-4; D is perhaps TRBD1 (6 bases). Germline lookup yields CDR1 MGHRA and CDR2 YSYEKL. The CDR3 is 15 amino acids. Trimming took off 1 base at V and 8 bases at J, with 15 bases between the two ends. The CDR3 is CASSQVLQGMDIQYF. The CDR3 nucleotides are TGCGCCAGCAGCCAAGTTTTACAGGGAATGGACATTCAGTACTTC.

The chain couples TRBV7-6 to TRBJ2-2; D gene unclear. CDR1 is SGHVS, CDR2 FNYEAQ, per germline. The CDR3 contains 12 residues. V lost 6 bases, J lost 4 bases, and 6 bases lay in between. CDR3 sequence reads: CASRPTTGELFF. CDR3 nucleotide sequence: TGTGCCAGCAGACCTACCACCGGGGAGCTGTTTTTT.

DNA of the CDR3: TGTGCCACCAGCAGAGGCGATGGTGGGACAGGCTCCTACGAGCAGTACTTC. Its translation: CATSRGDGGTGSYEQYF. The V and J genes are TRBV15 and TRBJ2-7, with TRBD1 identical over 8 bases. J was trimmed by 0 bases and V by 1 base; bases with no gene match: 8. Germline loops: CDR1 LNHNV, CDR2 YYDKDF (reference sequence). The CDR3 has 17 residues.

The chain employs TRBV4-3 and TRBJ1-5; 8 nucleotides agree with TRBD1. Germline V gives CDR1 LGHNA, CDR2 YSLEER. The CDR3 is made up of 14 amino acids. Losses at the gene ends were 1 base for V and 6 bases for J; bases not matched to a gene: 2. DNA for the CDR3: TGCGCCAGCAGCCAAGGACAGGGGATTCAGCCCCAGCATTTT. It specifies CASSQGQGIQPQHF.